The 32 T cell receptor beta chains below were found in one sample sequenced in a study of T cells in tuberculosis. After thawing and overnight rest, PBMC were stained with GMM-loaded CD1B tetramer, viability dye and anti-CD3 for sorting. CD1B tetramers were loaded with Rhodococcus equi-derived C32 glucose monomycolate. TCRdb's table, derived via immunoSEQ multiplex PCR, lists solely in-frame clones and lacks some. The table has around 60,000 clones, around 81% seen once. Specimen: CD1b-GMM tetramer-negative cells sorted from PBMCs. The receptor set was obtained from an adult woman with latent tuberculosis.

The chain employs TRBV11-2 and TRBJ2-3; maybe TRBD1 (6 bases). CDR1 is SGHAT, CDR2 FQNNGV, per germline. Trimming pared 1 base from V and 0 bases from J, leaving 11 bases between. The CDR3 is 16 amino acids. The CDR3 here is CASSLAGQGSTDTQYF. CDR3 nucleotide sequence: TGTGCCAGCAGCTTAGCTGGGCAGGGGAGCACAGATACGCAGTATTTT. Filled out from reference TRBV11-2 and TRBJ2-3, the complete variable domain reads EAGVAQSPRYKIIEKRQSVAFWCNPISGHATLYWYQQILGQGPKLLIQFQNNGVVDDSQLPKDRFSAERLKGVDSTLKIQPAKLEDSAVYLCASSLAGQGSTDTQYFGPGTRLTVL.

This chain joins TRBV18 and TRBJ2-7; 12 bases fit TRBD1. CDR1 and CDR2 (germline): KGHSH, LQKENI. This CDR3 is built from 18 residues. Trimming took 3 bases from V and 0 from J; bases not matched to a gene: 9. The DNA for the CDR3 is TGTGCCAGCTCACCCCTGGGACAGGGGGCGGCAGCCTCCTACGAGCAGTACTTC. Protein product: CASSPLGQGAAASYEQYF.

This clone has more than one count but fewer than ten. At one end the junction does not follow the germline gene, possibly because of a read error. The V gene is TRBV28, the J gene TRBJ2-3; 9 nucleotides line up with TRBD1. The CDR3 sequence is 16 residues long. Germline CDR1 and CDR2: MDHEN and SYDVKM. The DNA for the CDR3 is TGTGCCAGCAGTTTGTCTACCGGGACAGGGTTCGAAAGGGGGGATTTT. It translates to CASSLSTGTGFERGDF.

V is TRBV7-8 and J is TRBJ1-1; D is possibly TRBD1 (6 bases). Germline V gene data show CDR1 as SGHVS and CDR2 as FQNEAQ. This CDR3 has 15 residues. V gave up 7 bases and J gave up 1 base, with 16 bases separating them. The CDR3, as DNA: TGTGCCAGCAAGCGTCGAAGACAGGAGAACACTGAAGCTTTCTTT. Its protein is CASKRRRQENTEAFF.

The chain combines TRBV6-5 with TRBJ2-5; D is perhaps TRBD2 (5 bases). Between the trimmed V and J ends, which lost 6 bases and 7 bases, there was a span of 15 bases. CDR1 and CDR2 (germline): MNHEY, SVGAGI. This CDR3 has 13 amino acids. The CDR3 loop is CASSLRRFGTQYF. As DNA, the CDR3 is TGTGCCAGCAGCCTGAGGAGGTTCGGGACCCAGTACTTC.

This chain links TRBV2 with TRBJ2-1; 8 positions match TRBD2. The CDR3 covers 15 residues. Trimming cost V 6 bases and J 0 bases; bases outside gene matches: 4. Germline V CDR1 and CDR2: SNHLY, FYNNEI. CDR3: CASRAGTSSYNEQFF. The CDR3 DNA follows: TGTGCCAGCAGGGCCGGGACTAGCTCCTACAATGAGCAGTTCTTC.

This chain uses TRBV6-1 with TRBJ2-7, with 15 bases fitting TRBD2. This CDR3 spans 17 amino acids. Trimming removed 6 bases from V and 4 bases from J; junction bases left unmatched: 10. The germline V gene has CDR1 MNHNS and CDR2 SASEGT. CDR3 protein: CASREPGLAGGPYEQYF. As DNA, the CDR3 is TGTGCCAGCAGGGAACCTGGACTAGCGGGGGGGCCATACGAGCAGTACTTC.

The CDR3 sequence is CASRTDANYGYTF. Written as DNA, the CDR3 is TGTGCCAGCAGGACAGATGCTAACTATGGCTACACCTTC. J is TRBJ1-2 and V is TRBV28; weak D call: TRBD1 (5 bases). The CDR3 runs to 13 residues. Trimming left V 6 bases short and J 0 bases short, with 8 bases between. Germline V gives CDR1 MDHEN, CDR2 SYDVKM.

CDR3 sequence (DNA): TGTGCCAGCAGCCCCCGTGCCGGGACAGCTAATGAGCAGTTCTTC. Translated: CASSPRAGTANEQFF. The V and J genes are TRBV7-3 and TRBJ2-1; 7 bases map to TRBD1. The CDR3 contains 15 residues. V lost 5 bases and J lost 7; bases outside the gene matches: 11. From germline, CDR1 is SGHTA and CDR2 FQGTGA. Combining the CDR3 with reference TRBV7-3 and TRBJ2-1 gives the whole variable domain GAGVSQTPSNKVTEKGKYVELRCDPISGHTALYWYRQSLGQGPEFLIYFQGTGAADDSGLPNDRFFAVRPEGSVSTLKIQRTERGDSAVYLCASSPRAGTANEQFFGPGTRLTVL.

This clone has only a few counts. CDR3 sequence reads: CASSRTTGGTEAFF. For the CDR3, the DNA is TGCGCCAGCAGCCGAACGACAGGGGGCACTGAAGCTTTCTTT. The gene calls are TRBV5-1 and TRBJ1-1; TRBD1 aligns across 9 bases. V trimming: 4 bases; J trimming: 4 bases; junction bases outside the gene matches: 5. The CDR3 is 14 amino acids. The V gene's germline CDR1 is SGHRS and CDR2 YFSETQ. The complete variable domain, with remaining parts taken from reference TRBV5-1 and TRBJ1-1, reads KAGVTQTPRYLIKTRGQQVTLSCSPISGHRSVSWYQQTPGQGLQFLFEYFSETQRNKGNFPGRFSGRQFSNSRSEMNVSTLELGDSALYLCASSRTTGGTEAFFGQGTRLTVV.

A few counts support this clone. The CDR3 DNA reads as TGTGCCAGCTCACCCCCGGGGACAAGAGACGAGCAGTACTTC. Its translation is CASSPPGTRDEQYF. V gene TRBV18 combines with J gene TRBJ2-7; a possible D gene is TRBD1 (6 bases). The V gene's germline CDR1 is KGHSH and CDR2 LQKENI. V was clipped by 3 bases and J by 5 bases, with 14 bases between them. The CDR3 sequence is 14 residues long.

The V gene is TRBV28, the J gene TRBJ1-2; 9 bases line up with TRBD1. V lost 5 bases and J lost 5; bases outside the gene matches: 12. Germline CDR1 reads MDHEN; CDR2 reads SYDVKM. The CDR3 has 16 amino acids. DNA of the CDR3: TGTGCCAGCAGTCAAGCCGGGACAGGGACCAATTATGGCTACACCTTC. Amino acid sequence: CASSQAGTGTNYGYTF.

This clone was detected a few times. The chain is built from TRBV4-3 and TRBJ1-2, with D tentatively TRBD1 (5 bases). This CDR3 comprises 16 residues. In germline, CDR1 is LGHNA, CDR2 YSLEER. V was shortened by 0 bases and J by 0 bases, with 11 bases between the two germline ends. The CDR3 sequence: CASSQDGGTSNYGYTF. CDR3 DNA sequence: TGCGCCAGCAGCCAAGATGGGGGGACTTCTAACTATGGCTACACCTTC.

This chain links TRBV7-9 with TRBJ2-3; a weak D match, TRBD1 (5 bases). The ends were cut back, 8 bases at V and 2 bases at J, with 14 bases in the middle. The CDR3 is 14 amino acids. Germline CDR1 SEHNR, CDR2 FQNEAQ (reference sequence). CDR3 in amino acids: CASRQQSFTDTQYF. The CDR3 DNA reads TGTGCCAGCCGACAGCAGTCCTTCACAGATACGCAGTATTTT.

The rearrangement uses TRBV11-2 and TRBJ2-3; TRBD2 matches at 11 bases. V lost 4 bases to trimming and J lost 3 bases; unmatched junction nucleotides: 0. Germline loops: CDR1 SGHAT, CDR2 FQNNGV. This CDR3 has 14 residues. The CDR3 bases are TGTGCCAGCAGCTCTAGCGGGGGGACAGATACGCAGTATTTT. This codes for CASSSSGGTDTQYF.

This chain connects TRBV7-8 to TRBJ1-1; D is perhaps TRBD1 (5 bases). Trimming removed 5 bases from V and 4 bases from J, with 8 bases in between. The germline V gene encodes CDR1 SGHVS and CDR2 FQNEAQ. The CDR3 runs 12 residues. CDR3 protein: CASSGGGTEAFF. The CDR3 nucleotides are TGTGCCAGCAGCGGGGGGGGCACTGAAGCTTTCTTT.

The CDR3 DNA is TGTGCCAGCAATAGCGGGAGTGTTACCGGGGAGCTGTTTTTT. Translation gives CASNSGSVTGELFF. The chain uses TRBV2 and TRBJ2-2, with 9 bases aligning to TRBD2. This CDR3 region has 14 residues. Per the germline V gene, CDR1 is SNHLY and CDR2 is FYNNEI. V dropped 7 bases and J dropped 5; count of bases not matched to a gene: 5.

The V call is TRBV29-1, the J call TRBJ1-3; no clear D. Between the trimmed V and J ends, which lost 6 bases and 0 bases, there was a span of 12 bases. Germline CDR1 and CDR2: SQVTM and ANQGSEA. The CDR3 is 14 amino acids. The DNA of the CDR3 is TGCAGCGTGCGACCGGGAGCCTCTGGAAACACCATATATTTT. It yields the protein CSVRPGASGNTIYF.

This clone was detected once. The gene calls are TRBV5-1 and TRBJ1-1, with D uncertain. The CDR3 is 13 residues long. Per the germline V gene, CDR1 is SGHRS and CDR2 is YFSETQ. Trimming stripped 1 base from V and 1 base from J, with 5 bases between. The CDR3 DNA is TGCGCCAGCAGCTTGTCGTGGAACACTGAAGCTTTCTTT. Its protein product is CASSLSWNTEAFF.

This clone has just one count. This rearrangement joins TRBV19 to TRBJ1-2; tentative D call: TRBD1 (6 bases). The ends were cut back, 0 bases at V and 3 bases at J, with 11 bases in the middle. Germline-derived CDR1 and CDR2 are LNHDA and SQIVND (reference sequence). The CDR3 is made up of 15 amino acids. The CDR3 DNA follows: TGTGCCAGTAGTATAGAAGGGGGTCAGGACTATGGCTACACCTTC. This codes for CASSIEGGQDYGYTF.

This clone was seen only a few times. The rearrangement joins TRBV5-5 to TRBJ2-6; D unresolved. CDR1 and CDR2 from the germline V gene are SGHKS and YYEKEE (reference sequence). V was shortened by 0 bases and J by 1 base, with 5 bases between the two germline ends. The CDR3 sequence is 15 residues long. The CDR3 DNA sequence: TGTGCCAGCAGCTTGGACAGTTCTGGGGCCAACGTCCTGACTTTC. This translates into CASSLDSSGANVLTF.

The chain is built from TRBV7-2 and TRBJ1-6; unclear D gene. The CDR3 is 16 amino acids. Between the trimmed V and J ends, which lost 4 bases and 9 bases, there was a span of 19 bases. Germline CDR1 is SGHTA and CDR2 is FQGNSA. This CDR3 is CASSSGGYGVSSPLHF. CDR3 DNA sequence: TGTGCCAGCAGCTCAGGAGGTTATGGGGTTAGTTCACCCCTCCACTTT. Full variable domain (missing parts from reference TRBV7-2 and TRBJ1-6): GAGVSQSPSNKVTEKGKDVELRCDPISGHTALYWYRQSLGQGLEFLIYFQGNSAPDKSGLPSDRFSAERTGGSVSTLTIQRTQQEDSAVYLCASSSGGYGVSSPLHFGNGTRLTVT.

This chain connects TRBV19 to TRBJ2-2, with TRBD1 matching over 10 bases. The CDR3 extends over 17 amino acids. Trimming removed 6 bases from V and 4 bases from J; junction bases left unmatched: 11. Germline V gives CDR1 LNHDA, CDR2 SQIVND (reference sequence). In DNA, the CDR3 is TGTGCCAGTAGCGACCCCCGTTGGACAGGGGGCACCGGGGAGCTGTTTTTT. Translating gives CASSDPRWTGGTGELFF.

J is TRBJ2-2 and V is TRBV9; D gene ambiguous. Germline CDR1 reads SGDLS; CDR2 reads YYNGEE. The CDR3 has 13 residues. V was pared by 3 bases and J by 7 bases, with 10 bases between. This CDR3 reads CASSDENVGELFF. CDR3 in DNA: TGTGCCAGCAGCGACGAGAATGTCGGGGAGCTGTTTTTT.

The V gene is TRBV27, the J gene TRBJ2-5, with D maybe TRBD2 (6 bases). Germline V gene data show CDR1 as MNHEY and CDR2 as SMNVEV (reference sequence). Trimming left V 6 bases short and J 5 bases short, with 19 bases between. The CDR3 has 15 amino acids. CDR3 loop: CASSQRDFAEETQYF. The CDR3 DNA is TGTGCCAGCAGCCAACGGGACTTTGCCGAGGAGACCCAGTACTTC.

The chain recombines TRBV15 with TRBJ2-1, with 9 positions matching TRBD2. V trimming: 0 bases; J trimming: 10 bases; junction bases outside the gene matches: 10. The CDR3 consists of 16 residues. The germline gives CDR1 LNHNV, CDR2 YYDKDF (reference sequence). The CDR3 nucleotides read TGTGCCACCAGCAGAGATGTTGGCGGGGGGGCCGGAGAGCAGTTCTTC. Translation gives CATSRDVGGGAGEQFF.

This chain joins TRBV28 and TRBJ1-2, with D perhaps TRBD1 (6 bases). Germline CDR1 is MDHEN and CDR2 is SYDVKM. The CDR3 length is 15 residues. Trimming pared 4 bases from V and 5 bases from J, leaving 17 bases between. DNA of the CDR3: TGTGCCAGCAGTTCCCCCGGGGGGCGTCCATATGGCTACACCTTC. It yields the protein CASSSPGGRPYGYTF.

The rearrangement uses TRBV6-5 and TRBJ2-2, with 8 bases matching TRBD2. The germline gives CDR1 MNHEY, CDR2 SVGAGI. Losses at the gene ends were 5 bases for V and 1 base for J; bases not matched to a gene: 3. This CDR3 is 15 amino acids long. The DNA of the CDR3 is TGTGCCAGCAGTAGTCTAGCGGGGAACACCGGGGAGCTGTTTTTT. This codes for CASSSLAGNTGELFF.

The genes are TRBV6-1 and TRBJ2-7; D is undetermined. This CDR3 comprises 13 residues. From germline, CDR1 is MNHNS and CDR2 SASEGT. V was trimmed by 7 bases and J by 3 bases, leaving 13 bases between them. The CDR3: CASKEGVIYEQYF. The CDR3 DNA reads TGTGCCAGCAAGGAAGGAGTGATCTACGAGCAGTACTTC.

This clone occurred a few times. The V call is TRBV6-4, the J call TRBJ2-3; D gene uncertain. The CDR3 totals 13 residues. The germline V gene encodes CDR1 MRHNA and CDR2 SNTAGT. V lost 6 bases and J lost 4, with 11 bases in between. CDR3 amino acids: CASSDQSADTQYF. The CDR3 DNA is TGTGCCAGCAGCGATCAGTCAGCAGATACGCAGTATTTT.

The V gene is TRBV7-9, the J gene TRBJ1-1; TRBD1 might be the D (6 bases). The V gene's germline CDR1 is SEHNR and CDR2 FQNEAQ (reference sequence). The CDR3 runs 13 residues. The ends were cut back, 4 bases at V and 3 bases at J, with 9 bases in the middle. The CDR3: CASSYRVDTEAFF. As DNA, the CDR3 is TGTGCCAGCAGCTACAGGGTGGACACTGAAGCTTTCTTT.

The chain uses TRBV7-9 and TRBJ2-2; D unresolved. CDR1 SEHNR and CDR2 FQNEAQ come from the germline V gene (reference sequence). The CDR3 extends over 14 amino acids. V shed 2 bases and J shed 6 bases, with 10 bases lying between them. The CDR3 reads CASSLSNSAGELFF. The CDR3 bases are TGTGCCAGCAGCTTAAGTAATTCGGCCGGGGAGCTGTTTTTT.